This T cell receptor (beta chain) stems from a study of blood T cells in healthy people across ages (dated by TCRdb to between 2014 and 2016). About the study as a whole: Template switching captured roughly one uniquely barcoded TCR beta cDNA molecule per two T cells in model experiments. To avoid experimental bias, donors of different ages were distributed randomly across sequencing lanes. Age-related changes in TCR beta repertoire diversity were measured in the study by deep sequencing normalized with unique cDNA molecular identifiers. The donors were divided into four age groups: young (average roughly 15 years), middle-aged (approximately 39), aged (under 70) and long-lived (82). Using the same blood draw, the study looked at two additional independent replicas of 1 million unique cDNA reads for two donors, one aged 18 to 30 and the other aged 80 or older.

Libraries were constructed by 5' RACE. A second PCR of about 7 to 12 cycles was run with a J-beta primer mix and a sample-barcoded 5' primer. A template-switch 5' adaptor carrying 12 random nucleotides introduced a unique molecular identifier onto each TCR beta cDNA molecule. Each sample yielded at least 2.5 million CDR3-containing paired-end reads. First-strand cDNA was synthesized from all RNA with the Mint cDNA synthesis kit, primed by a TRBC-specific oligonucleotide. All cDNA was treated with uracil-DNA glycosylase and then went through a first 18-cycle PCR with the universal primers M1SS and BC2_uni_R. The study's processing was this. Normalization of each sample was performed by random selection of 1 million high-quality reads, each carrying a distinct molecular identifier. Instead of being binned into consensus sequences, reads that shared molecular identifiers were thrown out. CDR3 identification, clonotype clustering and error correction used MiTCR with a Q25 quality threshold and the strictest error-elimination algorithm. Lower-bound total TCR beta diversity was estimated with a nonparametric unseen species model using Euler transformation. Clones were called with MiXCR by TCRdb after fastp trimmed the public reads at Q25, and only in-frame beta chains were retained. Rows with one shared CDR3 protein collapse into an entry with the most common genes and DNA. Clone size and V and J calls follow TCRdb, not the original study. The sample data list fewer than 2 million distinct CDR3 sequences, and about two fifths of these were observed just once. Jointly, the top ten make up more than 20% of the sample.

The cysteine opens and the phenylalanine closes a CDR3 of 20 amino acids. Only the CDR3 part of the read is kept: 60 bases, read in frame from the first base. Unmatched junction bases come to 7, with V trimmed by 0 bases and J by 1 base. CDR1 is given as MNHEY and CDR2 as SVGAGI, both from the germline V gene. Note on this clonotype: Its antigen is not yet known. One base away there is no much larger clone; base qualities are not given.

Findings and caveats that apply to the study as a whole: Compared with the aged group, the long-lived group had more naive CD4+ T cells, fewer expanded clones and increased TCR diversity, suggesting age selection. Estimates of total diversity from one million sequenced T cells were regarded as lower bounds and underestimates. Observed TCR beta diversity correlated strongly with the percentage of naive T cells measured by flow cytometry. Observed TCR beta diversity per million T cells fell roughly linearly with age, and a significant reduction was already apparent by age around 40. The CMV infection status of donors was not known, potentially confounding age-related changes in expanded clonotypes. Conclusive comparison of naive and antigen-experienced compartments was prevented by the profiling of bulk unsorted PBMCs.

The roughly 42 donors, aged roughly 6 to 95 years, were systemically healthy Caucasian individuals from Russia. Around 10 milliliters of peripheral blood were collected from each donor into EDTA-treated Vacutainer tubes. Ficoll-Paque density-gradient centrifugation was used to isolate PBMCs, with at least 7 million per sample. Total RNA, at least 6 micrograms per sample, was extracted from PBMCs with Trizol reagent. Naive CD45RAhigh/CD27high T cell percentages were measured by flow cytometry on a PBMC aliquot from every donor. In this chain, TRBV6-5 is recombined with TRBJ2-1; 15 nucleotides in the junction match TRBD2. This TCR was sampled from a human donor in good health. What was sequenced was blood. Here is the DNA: TGTGCCAGCAGTTACTCGCTGAGGACTAGCGGGGGGGCGTCCTACAATGAGCAGTTCTTC. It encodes CASSYSLRTSGGASYNEQFF.